This passage covers 19 T cell receptor beta chains from one sample sequenced in a study of shared clonotypes between healthy human individuals. Assay used: immunoSEQ multiplex PCR; TCRdb lists only in-frame clones, some missing. The sample includes some 1,900,000 clones, about 94% of them seen just once. It was CD45RO-negative cells, positively selected for CCR7, that made up naive CD8 cells, with terminally differentiated effector memory CD45RA+ cells excluded. Sequenced sample: naive CD8+ T cells sorted from blood. The source of these receptors is a man between 18 and 29 years old in good health.

The chain uses TRBV2 and TRBJ2-7; D is possibly TRBD2 (6 bases). Germline CDR1 reads SNHLY; CDR2 reads FYNNEI. The CDR3 covers 16 residues. V lost 6 bases and J 0 bases, leaving 18 bases between the germline ends. CDR3: CASSDPRDLFSYEQYF. The CDR3 DNA sequence: TGTGCCAGCAGCGACCCTCGGGACTTGTTCTCCTACGAGCAGTACTTC.

The chain has TRBV7-9 and TRBJ1-6, with 7 bases matching TRBD1. The CDR3 sequence is 15 residues long. Germline V CDR1 and CDR2: SEHNR, FQNEAQ (reference sequence). The V gene end was trimmed by 5 bases and the J gene end by 4 bases; junction bases not matched to a gene: 5. In DNA form, the CDR3 reads TGTGCCAGCAGCCGGACAGGTGATTATAATTCACCCCTCCACTTT. Amino acid sequence: CASSRTGDYNSPLHF.

The chain recombines TRBV6-1 with TRBJ2-7; 7 nucleotides align to TRBD1. CDR3 length: 13 amino acids. Germline V gives CDR1 MNHNS, CDR2 SASEGT. J was trimmed by 3 bases and V by 11 bases; bases with no gene match: 10. This chain's CDR3 is CACLDRVYYEQYF. The CDR3 region has the DNA TGTGCCTGCCTAGACAGGGTATACTACGAGCAGTACTTC.

V and J are TRBV6-1 and TRBJ2-3, with 9 bases identical to TRBD2. V lost 3 bases, J lost 2 bases, and 3 bases stayed unmatched. Germline lookup yields CDR1 MNHNS and CDR2 SASEGT. The CDR3 length is 15 residues. The CDR3 region has the DNA TGTGCCAGCAGTGACCGACTAGCGGACACAGATACGCAGTATTTT. Its protein product is CASSDRLADTDTQYF.

This clone has a single count. Because it lacks the conserved phenylalanine or tryptophan at the end, this CDR3 is likely a read error. CDR3 nucleotide sequence: TGTGCCAGCAGCACCCCCCTGATTCAGTACCTC. This codes for CASSTPLIQYL. The chain links TRBV5-7 to TRBJ2-4; no definite D call. TRBV5-7 falls under the ORF class, with uncertain function. V gave up 4 bases and J gave up 10 bases, with 9 bases separating them. This CDR3 is 11 amino acids long.

The rearrangement joins TRBV4-1 to TRBJ1-1; D is undetermined. The germline V and J ends were trimmed by 0 bases and 1 base, with 9 bases remaining between them. Germline CDR1 and CDR2: MGHRA and YSYEKL. The CDR3 sequence is 15 residues long. CDR3 sequence: CASSQDPGENTEAFF. DNA for the CDR3: TGCGCCAGCAGCCAAGACCCCGGGGAGAACACTGAAGCTTTCTTT.

The chain carries TRBV4-2 and TRBJ2-7; 9 bases line up with TRBD1. The germline V gene has CDR1 LGHNA and CDR2 YNFKEQ. The CDR3 covers 16 residues. V gave up 4 bases and J gave up 3 bases; unmatched junction bases: 10. Written as DNA, the CDR3 is TGTGCCAGCAGCCCTACCGACAGGGGGGAATTCTACGAGCAGTACTTC. This translates into CASSPTDRGEFYEQYF.

This clone showed up just a few times. At one end the junction does not follow the germline gene, possibly because of a read error. The V and J genes are TRBV2 and TRBJ1-6, with no clear D. The CDR3 is made up of 16 amino acids. Germline V gives CDR1 SNHLY, CDR2 FYNNEI. The CDR3 loop reads CASREDGSSYNSPLHF. DNA for the CDR3: TGTGCCAGCAGAGAAGACGGTAGCTCCTATAATTCACCCCTCCACTTT.

The V and J genes are TRBV27 and TRBJ2-5, with D possibly TRBD2 on 5 matching bases. The CDR3 sequence is 14 residues long. The V and J ends lost 0 bases and 7 bases respectively, with 12 bases between them. Germline V gene lookup returns CDR1 MNHEY and CDR2 SMNVEV (reference sequence). The DNA of the CDR3 is TGTGCCAGCAGTTTATCTCCAGGCGGAGGGACCCAGTACTTC. Translating gives CASSLSPGGGTQYF.

V usage is TRBV4-1 and J usage is TRBJ1-2; possible D gene TRBD1, 5 bases. CDR3 size: 14 residues. Germline V gives CDR1 MGHRA, CDR2 YSYEKL. V lost 0 bases and J lost 5, with 10 bases in between. DNA for the CDR3: TGCGCCAGCAGCCAAGAGCAGGGAGGTTATGGCTACACCTTC. It translates to CASSQEQGGYGYTF.

The chain couples TRBV9 to TRBJ1-3; D is undetermined. V dropped 4 bases and J dropped 0 bases, with 14 bases sitting between them. The germline V gene has CDR1 SGDLS and CDR2 YYNGEE. This CDR3 has 16 residues. CDR3 loop: CASSSDGYISGNTIYF. The CDR3 bases are TGTGCCAGCAGCTCGGACGGATATATCTCTGGAAACACCATATATTTT. Filled out from reference TRBV9 and TRBJ1-3, the complete variable domain reads DSGVTQTPKHLITATGQRVTLRCSPRSGDLSVYWYQQSLDQGLQFLIQYYNGEERAKGNILERFSAQQFPDLHSELNLSSLELGDSALYFCASSSDGYISGNTIYFGEGSWLTVV.

This sequence joins TRBV5-6 and TRBJ2-7; D is ambiguous. Trimming shortened V by 3 bases and J by 3 bases, and 13 bases separated the two germline ends. The CDR3 consists of 14 residues. Germline V lookup: CDR1 SGHDT, CDR2 YYEEEE. The CDR3 DNA sequence: TGTGCCAGCAGCTCCACTGACCTTCGCTACGAGCAGTACTTC. Protein: CASSSTDLRYEQYF.

The chain uses TRBV27 and TRBJ1-5; 8 bases line up with TRBD1. Trimming at V came to 4 bases and at J to 6 bases, leaving 5 bases not matched to a gene. In germline, CDR1 is MNHEY, CDR2 SMNVEV (reference sequence). The CDR3 totals 14 residues. CDR3 DNA sequence: TGTGCCAGCAGTTCCGAGACAGGGGTTCAGCCCCAGCATTTT. Translated, it gives CASSSETGVQPQHF.

The chain has TRBV5-5 and TRBJ2-3; D uncertain. Germline CDR1 and CDR2: SGHKS and YYEKEE (reference sequence). Trimming shortened V by 0 bases and J by 1 base, and 6 bases separated the two germline ends. This CDR3 has 14 residues. Here the CDR3 reads CASSLERGTDTQYF. The CDR3 DNA sequence: TGTGCCAGCAGCTTGGAAAGGGGCACAGATACGCAGTATTTT.

This clone was detected once. The rearrangement uses TRBV5-8 and TRBJ1-2; 10 bases are a match to TRBD1. Germline V gene data show CDR1 as SGHTS and CDR2 as YDEGEE. The J segment lost 7 bases and the V segment lost 4 bases, leaving 10 bases of the junction unmatched. CDR3 length: 15 residues. The CDR3 nucleotides are TGTGCCAGCAGCCTGACAGGGGGCGCCGTGGTTGGCTACACCTTC. This sequence encodes CASSLTGGAVVGYTF.

J is TRBJ1-2 and V is TRBV9, with D possibly matching TRBD1 (6 bases). The CDR3 consists of 13 residues. The germline gives CDR1 SGDLS, CDR2 YYNGEE. The V end was cut by 4 bases, the J end by 8 bases, with 15 bases between. CDR3 in DNA: TGTGCCAGCAGCACTCAGGGGAAAAGAGGCTACACCTTC. Translating it yields CASSTQGKRGYTF.

This chain links TRBV19 with TRBJ2-7; the D is unclear. The V end lost 6 bases, the J end lost 0 bases, and 9 bases lay between the germline ends. The length of the CDR3 is 13 residues. CDR1 and CDR2 (germline): LNHDA, SQIVND (reference sequence). DNA of the CDR3: TGTGCCAGTAGCCACACCTTCTCCTACGAGCAGTACTTC. It translates to CASSHTFSYEQYF.

Details on this clone: This CDR3 is also generated by other DNA sequences in the sample. The chain is built from TRBV6-1 and TRBJ1-6, with D hard to call. V gave up 2 bases and J gave up 7 bases, with 6 bases separating them. Germline lookup yields CDR1 MNHNS and CDR2 SASEGT. This CDR3 has 13 residues. The CDR3 protein is CASSEIGNSPLHF. DNA of the CDR3: TGTGCCAGCAGTGAAATAGGGAATTCACCCCTCCACTTT.

This clone appeared a single time. The gene calls are TRBV27 and TRBJ2-1; 10 nucleotides agree with TRBD2. The junction had 2 bases not matched to a gene; V was cut back by 0 bases and J by 0 bases. The CDR3 totals 17 residues. In germline, CDR1 is MNHEY, CDR2 SMNVEV (reference sequence). For the CDR3, the DNA is TGTGCCAGCAGTTTATCTAGCGGGAGGAACTCCTACAATGAGCAGTTCTTC. This sequence encodes CASSLSSGRNSYNEQFF.